This section outlines one T cell receptor (beta chain) sequence together with its context. Its specificity is not known. TCRdb used MiXCR to reprocess the reads, holding one entry per CDR3 protein. This table has approximately 310,000 distinct CDR3 sequences, roughly 25% appearing once. The data were taken from a study of T cell repertoires in cytomegalovirus infection. In the study overall: Used in the study were CMV epitopes, some recently identified and HLA-C-restricted, others well-studied and HLA-B-restricted. Indications came from public TCR beta signatures; they pointed to CMV infection and to a matching HLA type. Overall study results and limits: CMV-specific HLA-C-restricted TCR beta clonotypes dominated the ex vivo response. Carriage of CMV together with the relevant HLA was identifiable through cumulative public TCR beta family frequency.

The V and J ends lost 8 bases and 6 bases respectively, with 2 bases between them. This CDR3 is built from 8 residues. Germline CDR1 and CDR2: MNHEY and SVGEGT. This specimen consisted of cultured PBMCs, obtained from culture after CMV antigen stimulation. The chain employs TRBV6-2 or TRBV6-3 and TRBJ2-7, with D unresolved. This sequence originates from a human donor in good health (CMV status not recorded). Some clones in this sample may be carry-over from other donors' samples. The CDR3 sequence: CASREQYF. The CDR3 DNA reads TGTGCCAGCCGCGAGCAGTACTTC.